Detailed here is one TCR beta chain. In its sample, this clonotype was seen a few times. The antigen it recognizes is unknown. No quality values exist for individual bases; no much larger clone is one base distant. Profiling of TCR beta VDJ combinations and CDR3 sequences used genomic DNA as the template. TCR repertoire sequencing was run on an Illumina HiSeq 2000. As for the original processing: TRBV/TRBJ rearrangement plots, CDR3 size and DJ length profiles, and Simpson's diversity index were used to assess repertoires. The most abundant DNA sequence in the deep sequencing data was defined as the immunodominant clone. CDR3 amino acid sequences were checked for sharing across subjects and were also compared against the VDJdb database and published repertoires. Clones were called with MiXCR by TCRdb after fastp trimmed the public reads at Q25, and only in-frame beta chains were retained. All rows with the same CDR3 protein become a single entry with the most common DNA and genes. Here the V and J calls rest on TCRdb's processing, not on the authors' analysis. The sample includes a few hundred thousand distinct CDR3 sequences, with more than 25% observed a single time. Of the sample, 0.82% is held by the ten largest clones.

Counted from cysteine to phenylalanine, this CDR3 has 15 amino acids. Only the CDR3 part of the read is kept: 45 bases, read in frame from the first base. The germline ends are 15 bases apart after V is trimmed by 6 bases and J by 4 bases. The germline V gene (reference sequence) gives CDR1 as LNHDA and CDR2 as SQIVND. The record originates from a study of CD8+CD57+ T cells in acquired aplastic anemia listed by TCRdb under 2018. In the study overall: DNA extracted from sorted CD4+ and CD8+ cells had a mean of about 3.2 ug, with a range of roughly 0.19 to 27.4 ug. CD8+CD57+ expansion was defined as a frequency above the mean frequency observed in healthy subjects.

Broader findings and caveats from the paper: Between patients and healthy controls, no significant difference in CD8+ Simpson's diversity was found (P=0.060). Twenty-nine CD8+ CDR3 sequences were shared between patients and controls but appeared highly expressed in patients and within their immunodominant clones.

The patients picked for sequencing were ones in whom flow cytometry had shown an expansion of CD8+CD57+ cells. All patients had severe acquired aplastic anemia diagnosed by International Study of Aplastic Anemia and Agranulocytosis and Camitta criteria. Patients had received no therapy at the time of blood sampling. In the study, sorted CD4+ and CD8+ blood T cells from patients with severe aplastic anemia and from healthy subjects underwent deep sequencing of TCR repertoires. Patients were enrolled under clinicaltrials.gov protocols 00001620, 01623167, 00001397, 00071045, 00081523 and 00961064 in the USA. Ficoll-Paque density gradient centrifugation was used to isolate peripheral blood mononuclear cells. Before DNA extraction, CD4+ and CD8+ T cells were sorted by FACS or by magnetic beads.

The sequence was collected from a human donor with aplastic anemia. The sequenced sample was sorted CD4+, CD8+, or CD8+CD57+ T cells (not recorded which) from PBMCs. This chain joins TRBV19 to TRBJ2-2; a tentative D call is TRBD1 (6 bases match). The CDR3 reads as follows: CASRLSDRRTGELFF. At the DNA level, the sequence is TGTGCCAGTAGACTCTCAGACAGGCGCACCGGGGAGCTGTTTTTT.